The following is a T cell receptor beta chain sequence with its context. Germline lookup yields CDR1 SGHTA and CDR2 FQGNSA. This CDR3 has 15 residues. The J segment lost 8 bases and the V segment lost 6 bases, leaving 11 bases of the junction unmatched. The data derive from a study of blood T cell repertoires in COVID-19. The wider study: Samples came from the United States, Italy and Spain, spanning acute and convalescent COVID-19. PBMCs, B-cell-depleted T cells, or T cells provided the cDNA or gDNA that made up the material.

In the authors' workflow: Researchers report that nucleated cell counts were estimated from reference gene primer amplification. Here immunoSEQ multiplex PCR was the method, and the copy in TCRdb shows in-frame clones only, minus some. V and J calls and clone size are copied from that table; D and trimming were computed from the DNA. The data show around 140,000 clones, roughly 84% seen once. The V and J genes are TRBV7-2 and TRBJ2-1, with TRBD1 matching 9 bases. The specimen sequenced was peripheral blood. This TCR was sampled from a human donor in a cohort sampled during active COVID-19. CDR3 amino acids: CASRLGQGKVDEQFF. The CDR3 region has the DNA TGTGCCAGCAGGCTGGGACAGGGAAAAGTTGATGAGCAGTTCTTC.